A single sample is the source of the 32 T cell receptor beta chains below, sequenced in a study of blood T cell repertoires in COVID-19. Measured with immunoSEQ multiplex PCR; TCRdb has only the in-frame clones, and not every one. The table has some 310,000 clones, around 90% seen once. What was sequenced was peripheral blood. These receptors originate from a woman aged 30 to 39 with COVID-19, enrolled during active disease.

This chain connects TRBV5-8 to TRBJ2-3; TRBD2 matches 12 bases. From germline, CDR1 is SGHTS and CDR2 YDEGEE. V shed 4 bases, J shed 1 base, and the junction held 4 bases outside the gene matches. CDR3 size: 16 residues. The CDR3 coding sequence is TGTGCCAGCAGCCTGAGGACTAGCGGGGGCACAGATACGCAGTATTTT. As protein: CASSLRTSGGTDTQYF.

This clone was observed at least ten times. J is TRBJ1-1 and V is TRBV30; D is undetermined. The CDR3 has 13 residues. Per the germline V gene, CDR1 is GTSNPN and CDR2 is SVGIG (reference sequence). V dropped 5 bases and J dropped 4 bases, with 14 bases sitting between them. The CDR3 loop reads CAWARAPTTEAFF. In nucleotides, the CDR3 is TGTGCCTGGGCCCGAGCGCCCACCACTGAAGCTTTCTTT.

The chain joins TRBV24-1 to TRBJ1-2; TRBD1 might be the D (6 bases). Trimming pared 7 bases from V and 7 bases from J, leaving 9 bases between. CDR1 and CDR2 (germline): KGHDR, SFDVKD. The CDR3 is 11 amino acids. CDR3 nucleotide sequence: TGTGCCACCAGCGAGACAGGTGGCTACACCTTC. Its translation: CATSETGGYTF.

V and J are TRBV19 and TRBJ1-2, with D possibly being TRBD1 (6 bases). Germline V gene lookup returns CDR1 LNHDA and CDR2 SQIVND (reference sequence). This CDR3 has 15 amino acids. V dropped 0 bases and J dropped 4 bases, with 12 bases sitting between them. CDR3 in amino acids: CASSIDFGQFYGYTF. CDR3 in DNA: TGTGCCAGTAGTATAGATTTCGGACAGTTCTATGGCTACACCTTC.

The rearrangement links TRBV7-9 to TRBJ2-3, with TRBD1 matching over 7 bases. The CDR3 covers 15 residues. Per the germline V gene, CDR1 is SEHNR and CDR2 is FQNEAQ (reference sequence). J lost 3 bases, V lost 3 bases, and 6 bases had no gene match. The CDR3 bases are TGTGCCAGCAGCTTCCCAAAGACAGGGACAGATACGCAGTATTTT. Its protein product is CASSFPKTGTDTQYF.

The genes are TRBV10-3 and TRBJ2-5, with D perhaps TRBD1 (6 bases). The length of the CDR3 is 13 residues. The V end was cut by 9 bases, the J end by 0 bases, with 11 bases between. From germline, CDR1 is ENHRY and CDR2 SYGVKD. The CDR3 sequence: CAIRTADQETQYF. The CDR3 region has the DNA TGTGCCATTCGGACAGCTGACCAAGAGACCCAGTACTTC.

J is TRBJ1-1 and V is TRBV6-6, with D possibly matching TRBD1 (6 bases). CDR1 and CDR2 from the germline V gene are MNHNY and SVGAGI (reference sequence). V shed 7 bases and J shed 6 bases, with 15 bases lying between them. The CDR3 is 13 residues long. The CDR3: CASIPRQDSEAFF. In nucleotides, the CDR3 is TGTGCCAGCATCCCCCGACAGGACTCTGAAGCTTTCTTT.

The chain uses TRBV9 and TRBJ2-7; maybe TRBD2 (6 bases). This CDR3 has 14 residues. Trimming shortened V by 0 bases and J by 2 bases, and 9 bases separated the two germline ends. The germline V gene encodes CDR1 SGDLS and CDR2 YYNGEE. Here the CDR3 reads CASSVGRGPYEQYF. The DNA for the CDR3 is TGTGCCAGCAGCGTAGGGCGGGGACCCTACGAGCAGTACTTC.

The CDR3 DNA is TGCGCCAGCAGCTTAAGAGCGGGCCGCACAGATACGCAGTATTTT. Its translation is CASSLRAGRTDTQYF. The chain uses TRBV5-1 and TRBJ2-3; perhaps TRBD2 as D (6 bases). This CDR3 region has 15 residues. Per germline, CDR1 SGHRS and CDR2 YFSETQ. V was shortened by 2 bases and J by 1 base, with 11 bases between the two germline ends.

The CDR3 spells CASSLEPGGYEQYF. The DNA of the CDR3 is TGCGCCAGCAGCTTGGAGCCAGGGGGTTACGAGCAGTACTTC. This chain joins TRBV5-1 and TRBJ2-7, with 7 positions matching TRBD1. This CDR3 has 14 amino acids. V dropped 0 bases and J dropped 4; count of bases not matched to a gene: 4. Germline V lookup: CDR1 SGHRS, CDR2 YFSETQ.

Written as DNA, the CDR3 is TGCGCCAGCAGCCAAGATCGACAGGTTAACTATGGCTACACCTTC. It codes for CASSQDRQVNYGYTF. V is TRBV4-1 and J is TRBJ1-2, with a weak D call TRBD1 (6 bases). CDR3 size: 15 residues. CDR1 is MGHRA, CDR2 YSYEKL, per germline. Trimming cost V 0 bases and J 1 base, with 9 bases left between them.

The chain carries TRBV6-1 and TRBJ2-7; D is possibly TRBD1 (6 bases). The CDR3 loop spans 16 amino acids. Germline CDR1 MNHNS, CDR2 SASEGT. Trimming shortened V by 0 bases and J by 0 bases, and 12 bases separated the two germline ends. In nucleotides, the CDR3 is TGTGCCAGCAGTGAAGCCTCGACAGGAAGCTCCTACGAGCAGTACTTC. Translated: CASSEASTGSSYEQYF.

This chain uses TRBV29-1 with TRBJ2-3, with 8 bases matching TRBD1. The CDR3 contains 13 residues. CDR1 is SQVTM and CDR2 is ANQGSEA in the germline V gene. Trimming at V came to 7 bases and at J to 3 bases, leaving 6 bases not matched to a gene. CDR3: CSAEDRATDTQYF. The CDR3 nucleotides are TGCAGCGCAGAGGACAGGGCAACAGATACGCAGTATTTT.

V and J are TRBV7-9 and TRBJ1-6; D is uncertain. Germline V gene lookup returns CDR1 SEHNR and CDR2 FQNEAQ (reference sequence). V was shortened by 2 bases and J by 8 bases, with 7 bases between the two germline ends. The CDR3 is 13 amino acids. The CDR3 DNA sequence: TGTGCCAGCAGCTTAATTTTCGATTCACCCCTCCACTTT. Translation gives CASSLIFDSPLHF.

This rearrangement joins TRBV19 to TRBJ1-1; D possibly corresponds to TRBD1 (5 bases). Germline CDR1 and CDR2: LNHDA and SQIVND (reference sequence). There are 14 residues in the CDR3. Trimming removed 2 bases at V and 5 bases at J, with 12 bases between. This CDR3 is CASSIRGSRTEAFF. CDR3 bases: TGTGCCAGTAGTATACGGGGGTCACGGACTGAAGCTTTCTTT.

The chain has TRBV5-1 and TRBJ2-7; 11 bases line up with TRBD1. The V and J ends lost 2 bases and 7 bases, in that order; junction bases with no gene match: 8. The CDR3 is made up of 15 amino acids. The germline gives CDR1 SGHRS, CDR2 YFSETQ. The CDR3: CASSFTDRGREEQYF. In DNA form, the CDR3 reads TGCGCCAGCAGCTTTACGGACAGGGGGCGTGAGGAGCAGTACTTC.

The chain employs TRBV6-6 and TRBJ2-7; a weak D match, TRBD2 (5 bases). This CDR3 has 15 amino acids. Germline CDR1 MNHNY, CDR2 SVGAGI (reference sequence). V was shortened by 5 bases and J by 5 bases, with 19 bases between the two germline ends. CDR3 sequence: CASSRSRASSHEQYF. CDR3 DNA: TGTGCCAGCAGTCGCTCGAGGGCTAGCAGCCACGAGCAGTACTTC.

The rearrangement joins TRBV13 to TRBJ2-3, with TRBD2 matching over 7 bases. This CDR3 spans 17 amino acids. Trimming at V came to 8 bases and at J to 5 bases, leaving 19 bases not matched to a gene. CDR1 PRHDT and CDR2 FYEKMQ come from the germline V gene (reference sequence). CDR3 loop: CASESQPGGSAGDTQYF. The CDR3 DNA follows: TGTGCCAGCGAGTCGCAACCGGGGGGTTCAGCGGGAGATACGCAGTATTTT. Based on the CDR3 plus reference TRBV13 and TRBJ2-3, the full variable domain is AAGVIQSPRHLIKEKRETATLKCYPIPRHDTVYWYQQGPGQDPQFLISFYEKMQSDKGSIPDRFSAQQFSDYHSELNMSSLELGDSALYFCASESQPGGSAGDTQYFGPGTRLTVL.

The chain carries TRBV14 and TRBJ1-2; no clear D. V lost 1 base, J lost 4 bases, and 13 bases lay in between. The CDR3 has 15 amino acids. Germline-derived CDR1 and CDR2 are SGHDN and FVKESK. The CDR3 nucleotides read TGTGCCAGCAGCCAAGGGTTCGGAGGTGGCTATGGCTACACCTTC. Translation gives CASSQGFGGGYGYTF.

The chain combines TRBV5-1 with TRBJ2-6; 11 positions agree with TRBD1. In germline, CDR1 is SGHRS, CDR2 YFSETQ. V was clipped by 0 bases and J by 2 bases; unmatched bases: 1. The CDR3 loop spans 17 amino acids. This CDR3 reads CASSLGTGGAGANVLTF. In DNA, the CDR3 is TGCGCCAGCAGCTTGGGGACAGGGGGCGCTGGGGCCAACGTCCTGACTTTC.

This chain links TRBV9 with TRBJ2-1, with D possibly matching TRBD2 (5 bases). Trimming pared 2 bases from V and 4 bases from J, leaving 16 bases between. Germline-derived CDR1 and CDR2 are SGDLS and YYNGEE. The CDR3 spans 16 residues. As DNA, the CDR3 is TGTGCCAGCAGCGTCGCGTCGGGAACGGGGTACAATGAGCAGTTCTTC. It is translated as CASSVASGTGYNEQFF.

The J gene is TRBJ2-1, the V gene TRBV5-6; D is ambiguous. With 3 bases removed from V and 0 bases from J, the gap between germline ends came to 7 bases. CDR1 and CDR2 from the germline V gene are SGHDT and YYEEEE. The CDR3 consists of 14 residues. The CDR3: CASSSVSSYNEQFF. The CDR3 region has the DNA TGTGCCAGCAGCTCGGTTAGCTCCTACAATGAGCAGTTCTTC.

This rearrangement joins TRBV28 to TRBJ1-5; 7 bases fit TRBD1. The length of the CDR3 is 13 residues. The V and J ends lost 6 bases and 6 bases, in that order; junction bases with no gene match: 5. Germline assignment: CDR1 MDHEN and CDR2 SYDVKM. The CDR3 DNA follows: TGTGCCAGCAGGGGACAGCTCGGTCAGCCCCAGCATTTT. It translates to CASRGQLGQPQHF.

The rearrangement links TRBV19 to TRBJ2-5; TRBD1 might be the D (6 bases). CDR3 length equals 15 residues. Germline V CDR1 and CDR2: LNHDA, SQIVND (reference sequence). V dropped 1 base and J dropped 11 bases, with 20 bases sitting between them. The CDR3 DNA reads TGTGCCAGTAGTATAGTCCCAGGGGCAAGATGGGAGCAGTACTTC. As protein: CASSIVPGARWEQYF. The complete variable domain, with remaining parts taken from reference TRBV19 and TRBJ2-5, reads DGGITQSPKYLFRKEGQNVTLSCEQNLNHDAMYWYRQDPGQGLRLIYYSQIVNDFQKGDIAEGYSVSREKKESFPLTVTSAQKNPTAFYLCASSIVPGARWEQYFGPGTRLLVL.

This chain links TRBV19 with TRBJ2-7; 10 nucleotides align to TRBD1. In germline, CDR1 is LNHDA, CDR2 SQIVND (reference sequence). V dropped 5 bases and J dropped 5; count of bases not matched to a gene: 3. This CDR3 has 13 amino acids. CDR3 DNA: TGTGCCAGTAGTCCCGGGACAGGGGACGAGCAGTACTTC. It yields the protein CASSPGTGDEQYF.

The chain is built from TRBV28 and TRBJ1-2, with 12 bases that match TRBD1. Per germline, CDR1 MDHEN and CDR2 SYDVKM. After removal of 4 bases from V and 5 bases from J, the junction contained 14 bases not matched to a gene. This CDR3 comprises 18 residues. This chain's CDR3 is CASSSITGTGGPPYGYTF. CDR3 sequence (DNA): TGTGCCAGCAGTTCAATAACCGGGACAGGGGGCCCCCCGTATGGCTACACCTTC.

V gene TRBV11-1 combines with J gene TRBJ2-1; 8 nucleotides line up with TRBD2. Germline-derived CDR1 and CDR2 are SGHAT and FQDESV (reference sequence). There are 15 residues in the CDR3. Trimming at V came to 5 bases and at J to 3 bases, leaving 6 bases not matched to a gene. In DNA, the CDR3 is TGTGCCAGCAGCCGACTAGCGCGCAACTACAATGAGCAGTTCTTC. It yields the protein CASSRLARNYNEQFF.

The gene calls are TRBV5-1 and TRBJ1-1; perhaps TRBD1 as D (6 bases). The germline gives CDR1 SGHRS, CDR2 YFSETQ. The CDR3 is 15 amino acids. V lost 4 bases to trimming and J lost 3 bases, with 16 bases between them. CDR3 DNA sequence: TGCGCCAGCAGCCTGAGGGGGACCGGGGACACTGAAGCTTTCTTT. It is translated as CASSLRGTGDTEAFF.

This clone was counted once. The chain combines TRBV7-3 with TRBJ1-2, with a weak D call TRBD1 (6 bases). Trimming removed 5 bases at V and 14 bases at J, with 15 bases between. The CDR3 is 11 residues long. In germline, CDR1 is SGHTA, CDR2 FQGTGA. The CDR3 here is CASSPRQVGTF. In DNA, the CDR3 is TGTGCCAGCAGCCCACGACAGGTCGGTACCTTC.

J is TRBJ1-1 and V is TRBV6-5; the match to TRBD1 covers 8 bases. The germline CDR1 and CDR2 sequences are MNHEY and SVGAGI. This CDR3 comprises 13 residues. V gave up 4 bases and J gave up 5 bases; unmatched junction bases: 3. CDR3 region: CASSFWTGTEAFF. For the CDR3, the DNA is TGTGCCAGCAGTTTTTGGACAGGGACTGAAGCTTTCTTT.

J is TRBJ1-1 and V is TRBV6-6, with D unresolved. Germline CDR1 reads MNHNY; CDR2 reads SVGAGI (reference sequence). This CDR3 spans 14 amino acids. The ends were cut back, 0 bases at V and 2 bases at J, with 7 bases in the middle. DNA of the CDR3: TGTGCCAGCAGTTACTCTGCCGGTAACACTGAAGCTTTCTTT. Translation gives CASSYSAGNTEAFF.

CDR3 protein: CASSPPGTGGSRVYTF. CDR3 DNA sequence: TGTGCCAGCAGCCCCCCCGGGACAGGGGGCTCCAGGGTCTACACCTTC. The gene calls are TRBV5-5 and TRBJ1-2, with 12 bases identical to TRBD1. Per germline, CDR1 SGHKS and CDR2 YYEKEE (reference sequence). There are 16 residues in the CDR3. V lost 4 bases and J lost 10; bases outside the gene matches: 14.